This TCR beta chain emerged from a study of human T cells and chemical hapten exposure. Time point indicated: patch test 1, 2 weeks after DPC sensitization. Indicated treatment: therapeutic diphenylcyclopropenone sensitization with weekly scalp DPC. Sequencing started from total RNA isolated from unfractionated whole blood. CDR3 length equals 10 residues. The germline CDR1 and CDR2 sequences are SQVTM and ANQGSEA. TCRdb re-derived calls from the RACE reads in MiXCR, one entry per CDR3 protein. The sample contains around 120,000 distinct CDR3 sequences, roughly 13% of which appear only once. The gene calls are TRBV29-1 and TRBJ1-1; D is perhaps TRBD1 (5 bases). The sequence came from a man younger than 35 with alopecia areata. Some clones in this sample may be carry-over from other donors' samples. Sequencing used whole blood, obtained in connection with sensitization to the hapten diphenylcyclopropenone (DPC). As DNA, the CDR3 is TGCAGTCCCTGGCAGGGAGAAGCTTTCTTT. Translation: CSPWQGEAFF.